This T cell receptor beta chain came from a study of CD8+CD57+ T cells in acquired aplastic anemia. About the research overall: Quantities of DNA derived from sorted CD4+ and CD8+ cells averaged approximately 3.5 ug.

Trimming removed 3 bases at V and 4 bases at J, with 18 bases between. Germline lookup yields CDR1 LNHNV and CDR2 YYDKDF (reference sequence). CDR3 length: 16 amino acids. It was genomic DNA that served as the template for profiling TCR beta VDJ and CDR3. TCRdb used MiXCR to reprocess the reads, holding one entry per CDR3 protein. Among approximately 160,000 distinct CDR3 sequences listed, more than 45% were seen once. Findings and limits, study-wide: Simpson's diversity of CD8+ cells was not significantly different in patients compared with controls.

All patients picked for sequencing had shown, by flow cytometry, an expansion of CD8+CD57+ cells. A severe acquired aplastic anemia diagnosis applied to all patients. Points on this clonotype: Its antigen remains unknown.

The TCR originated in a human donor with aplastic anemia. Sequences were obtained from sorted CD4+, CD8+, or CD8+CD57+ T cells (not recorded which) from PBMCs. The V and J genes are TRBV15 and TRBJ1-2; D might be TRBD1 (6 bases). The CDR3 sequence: CATSSDIQGPLYGYTF. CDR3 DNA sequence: TGTGCCACCAGCAGTGATATACAGGGACCCCTCTATGGCTACACCTTC. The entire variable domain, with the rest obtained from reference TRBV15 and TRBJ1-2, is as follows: DAMVIQNPRYQVTQFGKPVTLSCSQTLNHNVMYWYQQKSSQAPKLLFHYYDKDFNNEADTPDNFQSRRPNTSFCFLDIRSPGLGDTAMYLCATSSDIQGPLYGYTFGSGTRLTVV.